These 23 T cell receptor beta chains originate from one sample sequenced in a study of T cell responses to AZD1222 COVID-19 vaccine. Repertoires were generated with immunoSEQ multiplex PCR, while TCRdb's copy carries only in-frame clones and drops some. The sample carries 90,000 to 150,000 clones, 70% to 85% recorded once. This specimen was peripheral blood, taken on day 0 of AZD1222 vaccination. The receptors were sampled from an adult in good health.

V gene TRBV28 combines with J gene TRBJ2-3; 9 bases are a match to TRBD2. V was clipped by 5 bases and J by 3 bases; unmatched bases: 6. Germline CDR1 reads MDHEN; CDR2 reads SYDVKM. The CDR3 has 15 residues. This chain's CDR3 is CASSRLSGGTDTQYF. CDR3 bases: TGTGCCAGCAGTCGTCTTAGCGGGGGTACAGATACGCAGTATTTT.

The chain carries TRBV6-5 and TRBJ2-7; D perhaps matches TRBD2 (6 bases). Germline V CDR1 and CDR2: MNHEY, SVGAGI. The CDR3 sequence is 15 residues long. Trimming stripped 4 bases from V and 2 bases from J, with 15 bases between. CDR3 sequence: CASSLAAAGTYEQYF. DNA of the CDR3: TGTGCCAGCAGTTTAGCCGCGGCGGGAACCTACGAGCAGTACTTC.

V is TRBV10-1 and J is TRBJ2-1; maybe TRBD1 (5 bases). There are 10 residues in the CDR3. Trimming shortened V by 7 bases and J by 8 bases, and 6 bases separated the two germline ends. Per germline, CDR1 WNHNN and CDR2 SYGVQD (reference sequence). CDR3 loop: CASIGDEQFF. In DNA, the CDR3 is TGCGCCAGCATAGGGGATGAGCAGTTCTTC.

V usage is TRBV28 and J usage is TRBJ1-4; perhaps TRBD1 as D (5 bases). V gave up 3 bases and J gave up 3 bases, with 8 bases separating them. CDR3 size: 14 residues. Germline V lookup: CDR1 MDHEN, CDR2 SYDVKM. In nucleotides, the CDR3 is TGTGCCAGCAGTTTGATGACAGCTAATGAAAAACTGTTTTTT. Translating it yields CASSLMTANEKLFF. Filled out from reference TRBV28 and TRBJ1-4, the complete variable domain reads DVKVTQSSRYLVKRTGEKVFLECVQDMDHENMFWYRQDPGLGLRLIYFSYDVKMKEKGDIPEGYSVSREKKERFSLILESASTNQTSMYLCASSLMTANEKLFFGSGTQLSVL.

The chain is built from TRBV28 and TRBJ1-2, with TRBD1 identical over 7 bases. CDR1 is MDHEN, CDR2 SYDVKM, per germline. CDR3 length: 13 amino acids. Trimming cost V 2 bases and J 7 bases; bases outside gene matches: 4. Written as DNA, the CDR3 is TGTGCCAGCAGTTTAACAGGGGACCGTGGCTACACCTTC. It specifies CASSLTGDRGYTF.

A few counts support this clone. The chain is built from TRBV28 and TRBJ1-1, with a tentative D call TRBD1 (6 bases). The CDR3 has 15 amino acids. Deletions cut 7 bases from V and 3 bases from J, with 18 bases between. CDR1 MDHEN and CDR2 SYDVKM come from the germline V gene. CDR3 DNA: TGTGCCAGCACCCTCACCGGGACACCCGACACTGAAGCTTTCTTT. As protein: CASTLTGTPDTEAFF.

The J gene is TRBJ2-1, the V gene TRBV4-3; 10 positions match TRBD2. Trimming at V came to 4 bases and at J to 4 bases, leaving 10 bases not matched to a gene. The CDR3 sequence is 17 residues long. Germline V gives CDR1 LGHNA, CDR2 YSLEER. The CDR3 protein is CASSRSRASGGYNEQFF. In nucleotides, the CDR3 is TGCGCCAGCAGCCGATCTCGGGCTAGCGGGGGATACAATGAGCAGTTCTTC.

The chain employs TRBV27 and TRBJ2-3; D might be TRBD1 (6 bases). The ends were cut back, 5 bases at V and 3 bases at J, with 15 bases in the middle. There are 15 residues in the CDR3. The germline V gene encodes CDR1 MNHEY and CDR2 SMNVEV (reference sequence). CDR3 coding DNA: TGTGCCAGCAGTCGTCAGGGGTTAAGAACAGATACGCAGTATTTT. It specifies CASSRQGLRTDTQYF.

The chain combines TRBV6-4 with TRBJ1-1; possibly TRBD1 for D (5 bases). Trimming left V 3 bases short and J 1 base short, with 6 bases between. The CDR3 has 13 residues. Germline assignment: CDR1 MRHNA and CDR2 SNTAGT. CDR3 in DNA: TGTGCCAGCAGTGAAGGGGCGAACACTGAAGCTTTCTTT. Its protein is CASSEGANTEAFF.

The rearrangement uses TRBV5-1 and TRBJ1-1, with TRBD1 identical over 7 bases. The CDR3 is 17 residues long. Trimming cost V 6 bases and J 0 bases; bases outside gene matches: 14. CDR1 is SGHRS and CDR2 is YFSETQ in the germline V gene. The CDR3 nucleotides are TGCGCCAGCAATAGCTGGGACAGCTTAAGCATGAACACTGAAGCTTTCTTT. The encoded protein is CASNSWDSLSMNTEAFF.

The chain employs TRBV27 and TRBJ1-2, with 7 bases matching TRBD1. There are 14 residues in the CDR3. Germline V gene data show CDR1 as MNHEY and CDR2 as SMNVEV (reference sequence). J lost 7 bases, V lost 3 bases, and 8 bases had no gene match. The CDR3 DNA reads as TGTGCCAGCAGTTTCATCCAAGGGGGCAGTGGCTACACCTTC. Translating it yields CASSFIQGGSGYTF.

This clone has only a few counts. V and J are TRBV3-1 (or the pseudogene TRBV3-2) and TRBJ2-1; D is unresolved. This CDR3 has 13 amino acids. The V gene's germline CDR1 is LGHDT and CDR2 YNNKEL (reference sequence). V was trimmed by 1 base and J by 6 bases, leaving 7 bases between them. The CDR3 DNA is TGTGCCAGCAGCCAAGTGGACCGCAATGAGCAGTTCTTC. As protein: CASSQVDRNEQFF.

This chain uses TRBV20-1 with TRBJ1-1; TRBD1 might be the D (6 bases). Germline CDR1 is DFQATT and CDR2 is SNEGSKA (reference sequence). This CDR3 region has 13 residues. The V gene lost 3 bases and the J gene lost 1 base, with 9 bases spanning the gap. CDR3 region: CSASKQGNTEAFF. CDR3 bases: TGCAGTGCTAGTAAACAGGGGAACACTGAAGCTTTCTTT.

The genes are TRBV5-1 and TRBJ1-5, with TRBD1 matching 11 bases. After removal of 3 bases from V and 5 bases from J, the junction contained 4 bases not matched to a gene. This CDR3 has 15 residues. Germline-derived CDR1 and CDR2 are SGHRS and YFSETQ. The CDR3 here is CASSWTGGPDQPQHF. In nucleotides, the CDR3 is TGCGCCAGCAGCTGGACAGGGGGCCCCGATCAGCCCCAGCATTTT.

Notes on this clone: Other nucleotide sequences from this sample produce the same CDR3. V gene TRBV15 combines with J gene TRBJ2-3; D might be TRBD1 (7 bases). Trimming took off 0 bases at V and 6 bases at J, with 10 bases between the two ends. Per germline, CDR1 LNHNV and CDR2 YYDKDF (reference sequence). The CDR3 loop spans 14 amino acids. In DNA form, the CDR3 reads TGTGCCACCAGCAGAGACAGGGGGGCGGATACGCAGTATTTT. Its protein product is CATSRDRGADTQYF.

The CDR3 is CASSLARTGEGQPQHF. For the CDR3, the DNA is TGTGCCAGCAGCTTAGCGAGGACAGGGGAGGGTCAGCCCCAGCATTTT. The chain has TRBV7-9 and TRBJ1-5; 9 positions match TRBD1. The junction had 6 bases not matched to a gene; V was cut back by 0 bases and J by 6 bases. Germline-derived CDR1 and CDR2 are SEHNR and FQNEAQ (reference sequence). This CDR3 region has 16 residues.

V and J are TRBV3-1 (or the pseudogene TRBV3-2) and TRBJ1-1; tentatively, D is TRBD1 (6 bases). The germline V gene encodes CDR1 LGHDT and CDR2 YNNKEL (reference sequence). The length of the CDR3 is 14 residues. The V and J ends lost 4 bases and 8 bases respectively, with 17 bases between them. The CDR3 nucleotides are TGTGCCAGCAGCCTGCGGGGGGCGGGCGGCGAAGCTTTCTTT. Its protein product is CASSLRGAGGEAFF.

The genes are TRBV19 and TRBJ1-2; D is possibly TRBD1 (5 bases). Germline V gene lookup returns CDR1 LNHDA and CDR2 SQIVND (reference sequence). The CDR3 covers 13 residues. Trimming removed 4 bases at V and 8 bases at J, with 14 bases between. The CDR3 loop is CASSTGRILGYTF. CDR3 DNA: TGTGCCAGTAGTACGGGACGGATCTTAGGCTACACCTTC.

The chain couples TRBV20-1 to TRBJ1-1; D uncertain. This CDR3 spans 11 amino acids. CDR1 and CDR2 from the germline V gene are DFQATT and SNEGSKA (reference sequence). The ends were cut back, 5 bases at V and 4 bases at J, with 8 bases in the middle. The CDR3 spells CSAHRGTEAFF. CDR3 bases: TGCAGTGCTCACAGAGGCACTGAAGCTTTCTTT.

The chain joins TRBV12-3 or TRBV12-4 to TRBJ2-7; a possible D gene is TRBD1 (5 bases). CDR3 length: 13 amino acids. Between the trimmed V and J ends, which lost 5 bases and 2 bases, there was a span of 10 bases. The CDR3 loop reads CASSVTGAYEQYF. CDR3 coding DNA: TGTGCCAGCAGTGTTACAGGAGCCTACGAGCAGTACTTC.

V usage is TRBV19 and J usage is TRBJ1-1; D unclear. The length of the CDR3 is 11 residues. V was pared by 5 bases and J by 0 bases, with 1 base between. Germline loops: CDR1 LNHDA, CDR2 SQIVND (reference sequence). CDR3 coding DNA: TGTGCCAGTAGTGTGAACACTGAAGCTTTCTTT. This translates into CASSVNTEAFF.

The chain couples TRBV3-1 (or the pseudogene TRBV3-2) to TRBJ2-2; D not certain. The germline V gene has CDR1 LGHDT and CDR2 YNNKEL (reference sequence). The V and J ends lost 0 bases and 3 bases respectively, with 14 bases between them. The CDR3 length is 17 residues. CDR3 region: CASSQDHFFGYTGELFF. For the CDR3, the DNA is TGTGCCAGCAGCCAAGATCACTTCTTCGGTTACACCGGGGAGCTGTTTTTT.

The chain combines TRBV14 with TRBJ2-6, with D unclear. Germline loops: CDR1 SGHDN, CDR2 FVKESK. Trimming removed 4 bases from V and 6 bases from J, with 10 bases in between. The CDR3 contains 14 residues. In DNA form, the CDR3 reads TGTGCCAGCAGCCCCAGTGGGTTGGCCAACGTCCTGACTTTC. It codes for CASSPSGLANVLTF.